The sequence of this T cell receptor beta chain was determined in a study of identical twins. General study results and limits: Analyses based on zero insertions could be partly confounded by invariant MAIT and iNKT cells. Less excess twin sharing appeared in beta out-of-frame sequences. The models systematically underestimated how much out-of-frame TCR alpha was shared in monozygotic twins.

TCRdb analysed the 5' RACE reads with MiXCR anew, one entry per CDR3 protein. The sample has approximately 220,000 distinct CDR3 sequences; around 10% are singletons. This clonotype was recorded a few times. The antigen is unknown. Only healthy Caucasians were included as donors. The CDR3 length is 15 residues. CDR1 is LNHDA and CDR2 is SQIVND in the germline V gene (reference sequence). With 1 base removed from V and 6 bases from J, the gap between germline ends came to 12 bases. This chain connects TRBV19 to TRBJ2-2; possibly TRBD2 for D (6 bases). The TCR was taken from a young woman in good health. The sequenced material came from memory (CD45RO+) T cells sorted from blood. This CDR3 reads CASSIARGSPGELFF. The CDR3 nucleotides read TGTGCCAGTAGTATAGCGCGGGGTTCCCCCGGGGAGCTGTTTTTT.